The 9 T cell receptor beta chains in this list originate from one sample, sequenced in a study of T-cell memory formation after mild COVID-19. TCRdb reanalysed the 5' RACE reads using MiXCR and keeps one entry per CDR3 protein. The sample consists of roughly 180,000 distinct CDR3 sequences, roughly 11% of them appearing once. The source material was PBMCs or a T cell subset sorted from them (not recorded which). These receptors were collected from a man aged 18 to 35 who had mild COVID-19 (a few samples of this study predate the infection). Cell type and time point are not known.

The chain employs TRBV4-3 and TRBJ2-3, with a weak D call TRBD1 (5 bases). Germline V gene data show CDR1 as LGHNA and CDR2 as YSLEER. This CDR3 is 15 amino acids long. Trimming took 1 base from V and 3 from J, leaving 11 bases between them. The CDR3: CASSQGGQGTDTQYF. In DNA form, the CDR3 reads TGCGCCAGCAGCCAAGGGGGCCAGGGAACAGATACGCAGTATTTT.

The chain carries TRBV2 and TRBJ2-7; unclear D gene. Germline CDR1 reads SNHLY; CDR2 reads FYNNEI. This CDR3 comprises 12 residues. The ends were cut back, 7 bases at V and 7 bases at J, with 14 bases in the middle. The CDR3 protein is CASTVTSGEQYF. For the CDR3, the DNA is TGTGCCAGCACGGTCACATCTGGGGAGCAGTACTTC.

The chain has TRBV20-1 and TRBJ1-5; weak D call: TRBD1 (6 bases). CDR1 DFQATT and CDR2 SNEGSKA come from the germline V gene (reference sequence). The V end was cut by 6 bases, the J end by 7 bases, with 16 bases between. This CDR3 has 13 amino acids. The CDR3 sequence: CSAAGGAEQPQHF. The CDR3 DNA sequence: TGCAGTGCCGCTGGGGGGGCGGAACAGCCCCAGCATTTT.

This clonotype was counted ten times or more. The chain joins TRBV24-1 to TRBJ2-7, with D possibly matching TRBD1 (7 bases). CDR3 length: 13 residues. Trimming took off 9 bases at V and 4 bases at J, with 15 bases between the two ends. CDR1 and CDR2 from the germline V gene are KGHDR and SFDVKD. CDR3 nucleotide sequence: TGTGCCACCGGAGGGGGCGGAAGGTACGAGCAGTACTTC. This translates into CATGGGGRYEQYF.

This clonotype has just a few counts. The chain joins TRBV30 to TRBJ1-3; D remains unclear. The V gene lost 0 bases and the J gene lost 4 bases, with 4 bases spanning the gap. The CDR3 covers 12 residues. The germline CDR1 and CDR2 sequences are GTSNPN and SVGIG (reference sequence). The CDR3 loop is CAWSVQGNTIYF. CDR3 bases: TGTGCCTGGAGTGTACAGGGAAACACCATATATTTT.

The CDR3 reads CASSARGGHIQYF. DNA for the CDR3: TGTGCCAGCAGCGCCCGGGGGGGCCACATTCAGTACTTC. J is TRBJ2-4 and V is TRBV7-2, with 8 bases lining up with TRBD2. This CDR3 region has 13 residues. Germline V gene sequence: CDR1 SGHTA, CDR2 FQGNSA. J was trimmed by 8 bases and V by 5 bases; bases with no gene match: 5.

The rearrangement uses TRBV7-3 and TRBJ2-5; D unresolved. V lost 5 bases and J 5 bases, leaving 12 bases between the germline ends. This CDR3 has 13 residues. Germline CDR1 and CDR2: SGHTA and FQGTGA. The CDR3 is CASSVSPLETQYF. In DNA form, the CDR3 reads TGTGCCAGCAGCGTGTCCCCCTTGGAGACCCAGTACTTC.

In this sample, this clonotype turned up a few times. The rearrangement links TRBV20-1 to TRBJ1-5; D is perhaps TRBD1 (6 bases). V dropped 7 bases and J dropped 3 bases, with 19 bases sitting between them. Germline V CDR1 and CDR2: DFQATT, SNEGSKA (reference sequence). The CDR3 sequence is 15 residues long. CDR3 sequence: CSVLTGKTINQPQHF. The CDR3 DNA is TGCAGTGTCTTAACAGGGAAAACGATCAATCAGCCCCAGCATTTT.

In its sample, this clonotype was seen a few times. This sequence joins TRBV28 and TRBJ2-4; TRBD2 might be the D (6 bases). Trimming took off 7 bases at V and 1 base at J, with 14 bases between the two ends. Germline lookup yields CDR1 MDHEN and CDR2 SYDVKM. CDR3 length: 15 amino acids. The chain's CDR3 is CASTAGRLAKNIQYF. CDR3 bases: TGTGCCAGCACGGCGGGGCGGTTGGCCAAAAACATTCAGTACTTC.